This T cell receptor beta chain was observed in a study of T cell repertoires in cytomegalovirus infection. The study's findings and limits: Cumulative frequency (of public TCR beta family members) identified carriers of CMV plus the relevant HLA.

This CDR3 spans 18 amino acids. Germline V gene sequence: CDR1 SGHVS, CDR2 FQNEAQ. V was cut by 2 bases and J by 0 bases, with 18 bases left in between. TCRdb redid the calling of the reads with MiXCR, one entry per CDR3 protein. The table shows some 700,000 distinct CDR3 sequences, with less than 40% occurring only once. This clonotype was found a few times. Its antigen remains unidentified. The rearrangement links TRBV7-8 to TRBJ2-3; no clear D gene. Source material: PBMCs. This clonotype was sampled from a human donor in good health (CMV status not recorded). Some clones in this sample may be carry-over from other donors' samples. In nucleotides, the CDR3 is TGTGCCAGCAGCTTACCCCTGGACCAGGCGACGAGCACAGATACGCAGTATTTT. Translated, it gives CASSLPLDQATSTDTQYF.